The 23 T cell receptor beta chains below come from one sample, sequenced in a study of T-cell reconstitution after alpha-beta-depleted transplantation in children. Unique molecular identifiers were used to barcode this TCRbeta library. TCRdb re-derived calls from the PCR reads in MiXCR, one entry per CDR3 protein. The sample holds roughly 500,000 distinct CDR3 sequences; approximately 10% are singletons and the top ten take about 2.1%. The specimen comprised PBMCs, sampled before TCRalphabeta/CD19-depleted stem cell transplant. The source of these receptors is a child aged 2-15 years with inherited bone marrow failure, due to receive a stem cell transplant.

This clonotype was detected ten times or more. The chain couples TRBV7-9 to TRBJ2-5; D perhaps matches TRBD1 (6 bases). Germline V gene data show CDR1 as SEHNR and CDR2 as FQNEAQ (reference sequence). Trimming shortened V by 1 base and J by 5 bases, and 11 bases separated the two germline ends. The CDR3 consists of 14 residues. CDR3 nucleotides: TGTGCCAGCAGCTTAGGCACCAGGGGCGAGACCCAGTACTTC. It translates to CASSLGTRGETQYF.

This clonotype was counted many times. The genes are TRBV4-2 and TRBJ2-1; D gene uncertain. Germline CDR1 is LGHNA and CDR2 is YNFKEQ. V lost 0 bases, J lost 4 bases, and 10 bases lay in between. The CDR3 consists of 15 residues. The CDR3 reads CASSQDRTKYNEQFF. In DNA form, the CDR3 reads TGTGCCAGCAGCCAAGATAGAACTAAATACAATGAGCAGTTCTTC.

This clonotype has ten or more counts. This chain connects TRBV24-1 to TRBJ2-1; TRBD1 aligns across 7 bases. Germline V gene data show CDR1 as KGHDR and CDR2 as SFDVKD. Germline trimming cut 4 bases from V and 3 bases from J; bases unmatched to any gene: 11. The CDR3 extends over 17 amino acids. The CDR3 DNA reads TGTGCCACCAGTGACCCGGGCCGACAGGGCCTCTACAATGAGCAGTTCTTC. Protein: CATSDPGRQGLYNEQFF.

To note about this clonotype: One base away lies a much larger clone, so this may be a sequencing read error. The chain has TRBV29-1 and TRBJ2-1, with D perhaps matching TRBD2 (5 bases). The CDR3 spans 14 residues. Per the germline V gene, CDR1 is SQVTM and CDR2 is ANQGSEA. CDR3 loop: CSVESGYSYDEQFF. The DNA of the CDR3 is TGCAGCGTTGAAAGCGGTTACTCCTACGATGAGCAGTTCTTC.

This clonotype was detected ten times or more. The V call is TRBV12-5, the J call TRBJ1-1; D might be TRBD1 (5 bases). V lost 1 base and J lost 1, with 13 bases in between. There are 16 residues in the CDR3. CDR1 and CDR2 from the germline V gene are LGHNT and FRNRAP. The CDR3: CASGLGSGLTNTEAFF. The DNA for the CDR3 is TGTGCTAGTGGTTTGGGTTCGGGACTGACGAACACTGAAGCTTTCTTT.

This clonotype was seen repeatedly, ten times or more. The J gene is TRBJ2-1, the V gene TRBV24-1, with TRBD2 matching 8 bases. After removal of 3 bases from V and 10 bases from J, the junction contained 19 bases not matched to a gene. From germline, CDR1 is KGHDR and CDR2 SFDVKD. This CDR3 is 18 amino acids long. This chain's CDR3 is CATSDADGAGTSNGEQFF. CDR3 DNA: TGTGCCACCAGTGATGCCGACGGGGCCGGGACTAGTAATGGCGAGCAGTTCTTC.

This clonotype has ten or more counts. The V and J genes are TRBV29-1 and TRBJ2-5, with 12 bases matching TRBD2. Trimming took 3 bases from V and 7 from J; bases not matched to a gene: 6. This CDR3 contains 14 residues. The germline CDR1 and CDR2 sequences are SQVTM and ANQGSEA. The CDR3 bases are TGCAGCGTTGACCTAGCGGGAGGGTGGTCGACCCAGTACTTC. Amino acid sequence: CSVDLAGGWSTQYF.

The chain carries TRBV20-1 and TRBJ2-1, with 10 bases matching TRBD2. Germline trimming cut 0 bases from V and 7 bases from J; bases unmatched to any gene: 9. Looked up from germline, CDR1 is DFQATT and CDR2 is SNEGSKA (reference sequence). This CDR3 has 16 residues. CDR3 DNA sequence: TGCAGTGCTAGAGAAACGGGGGCTAGCGGGAGAAATGAGCAGTTCTTC. Translated, it gives CSARETGASGRNEQFF.

This chain uses TRBV7-2 with TRBJ2-7; 9 nucleotides match TRBD2. Trimming removed 1 base from V and 6 bases from J; junction bases left unmatched: 4. The CDR3 sequence is 14 residues long. The germline V gene encodes CDR1 SGHTA and CDR2 FQGNSA. The CDR3 loop reads CASSLGTSALEQYF. The DNA of the CDR3 is TGTGCCAGCAGCTTAGGGACTAGCGCACTCGAGCAGTACTTC.

This clonotype appeared many times. The CDR3 does not close with the conserved phenylalanine or tryptophan, likely indicating a read error. Because the CDR3's place on the DNA is in doubt, the DNA is left out and the CDR3 is given as listed by TCRdb. The chain combines TRBV27 with TRBJ2-7. With termini counted, the CDR3 has 9 amino acids. Looked up from germline, CDR1 is MNHEY and CDR2 is SMNVEV (reference sequence). CDR3 sequence reads: CASSPSLPN.

The chain employs TRBV28 and TRBJ2-7; 7 nucleotides agree with TRBD2. CDR1 is MDHEN, CDR2 SYDVKM, per germline. The junction had 11 bases not matched to a gene; V was cut back by 4 bases and J by 8 bases. The CDR3 runs to 14 residues. The CDR3 nucleotides are TGTGCCAGCAGTTCACTAGCGAGACATGCAAAGCAGTACTTC. It specifies CASSSLARHAKQYF.

The table lists this clonotype with a few counts. J is TRBJ2-5 and V is TRBV4-2, with no clear D. The germline V gene encodes CDR1 LGHNA and CDR2 YNFKEQ. The CDR3 loop spans 17 amino acids. The V gene lost 6 bases and the J gene lost 1 base, with 21 bases spanning the gap. This chain's CDR3 is CASREAYTTSSQETQYF. The CDR3 region has the DNA TGTGCCAGCAGGGAAGCTTACACCACCTCTTCCCAAGAGACCCAGTACTTC.

This clonotype was observed many times. The rearrangement uses TRBV4-3 and TRBJ2-5; TRBD2 aligns across 10 bases. There are 16 residues in the CDR3. Trimming removed 4 bases from V and 1 base from J; junction bases left unmatched: 6. The germline CDR1 and CDR2 sequences are LGHNA and YSLEER. Here the CDR3 reads CASSRLAGETQETQYF. The CDR3 DNA is TGCGCCAGCAGCCGTCTAGCGGGAGAAACCCAAGAGACCCAGTACTTC.

This clonotype was detected ten times or more. The chain links TRBV30 to TRBJ2-7; 8 bases line up with TRBD1. CDR3 size: 15 residues. With V trimmed by 5 bases and J by 7 bases, 16 bases remained unmatched. Germline V gene lookup returns CDR1 GTSNPN and CDR2 SVGIG (reference sequence). This CDR3 is CAWRAADRELSEQYF. DNA for the CDR3: TGTGCCTGGCGAGCGGCGGACAGGGAGTTGAGTGAGCAGTACTTC. The variable domain in full, completed from reference TRBV30 and TRBJ2-7, reads SQTIHQWPATLVQPVGSPLSLECTVEGTSNPNLYWYRQAAGRGLQLLFYSVGIGQISSEVPQNLSASRPQDRQFILSSKKLLLSDSGFYLCAWRAADRELSEQYFGPGTRLTVT.

This clonotype was seen repeatedly, ten times or more. The chain is built from TRBV5-1 and TRBJ2-1; tentative D call: TRBD2 (6 bases). CDR3 size: 15 residues. V lost 0 bases and J 7 bases, leaving 14 bases between the germline ends. Germline loops: CDR1 SGHRS, CDR2 YFSETQ. Here the CDR3 reads CASSLDAGRRNEQFF. In DNA form, the CDR3 reads TGCGCCAGCAGCTTGGACGCCGGGAGAAGGAATGAGCAGTTCTTC.

The chain uses TRBV12-2 and TRBJ2-7; TRBD1, the D gene given by the table, was not confirmed from the DNA. TRBV12-2 is a documented pseudogene. The CDR3 runs 15 residues. This CDR3 reads CASRRDRGGSYEQYF. CDR3 DNA sequence: TGTGCAAGTCGCCGGGACAGGGGGGGATCCTACGAGCAGTACTTC.

The genes are TRBV7-6 and TRBJ2-1; 7 bases fit TRBD1. The V gene's germline CDR1 is SGHVS and CDR2 FNYEAQ. The ends lost 5 bases at V and 2 bases at J; junction bases unmatched: 6. The CDR3 runs to 15 residues. CDR3 in amino acids: CASSRTGDPYNEQFF. The DNA for the CDR3 is TGTGCCAGCAGCAGAACAGGGGACCCCTACAATGAGCAGTTCTTC.

At least ten counts were recorded for this clonotype. The chain combines TRBV7-9 with TRBJ2-7; D not resolved. With 2 bases removed from V and 2 bases from J, the gap between germline ends came to 7 bases. Germline CDR1 SEHNR, CDR2 FQNEAQ (reference sequence). The CDR3 is made up of 13 amino acids. In DNA, the CDR3 is TGTGCCAGCAGCTTACTGGCAACCTACGAGCAGTACTTC. It is translated as CASSLLATYEQYF.

This chain uses TRBV23-1 with TRBJ2-2, with D possibly being TRBD2 (5 bases). TRBV23-1 is an ORF for which the function is uncertain. V was cut by 3 bases and J by 5 bases, with 10 bases left in between. The CDR3 sequence is 14 residues long. CDR3 DNA: TGCGCCAGCAGTCATGGGGAGTTTACCGGGGAGCTGTTTTTT. It encodes CASSHGEFTGELFF.

The sample holds many counts of this clonotype. The gene calls are TRBV6-1 and TRBJ2-4, with D tentatively TRBD2 (5 bases). The CDR3 is 15 residues long. V was clipped by 5 bases and J by 1 base, with 12 bases between them. Germline assignment: CDR1 MNHNS and CDR2 SASEGT. The CDR3 loop is CASSLYGEAKNIQYF. The CDR3 coding sequence is TGTGCCAGCAGTCTCTATGGGGAGGCCAAAAACATTCAGTACTTC.

Turning to this clonotype: This could be a read error, since a much larger clone is one nucleotide away. CDR3: CASSFRGPIAEAFF. The CDR3, as DNA: TGTGCCAGCAGTTTCAGGGGGCCTATCGCTGAAGCTTTCTTT. The V and J genes are TRBV12-3 or TRBV12-4 and TRBJ1-1, with 8 bases lining up with TRBD1. This CDR3 spans 14 amino acids. With V trimmed by 3 bases and J by 6 bases, 6 bases remained unmatched.

Only a few counts were recorded for this clonotype. The V call is TRBV6-1, the J call TRBJ2-6; weak D call: TRBD1 (6 bases). CDR1 is MNHNS, CDR2 SASEGT, per germline. Trimming removed 10 bases at V and 3 bases at J, with 10 bases between. CDR3 length equals 13 residues. The CDR3 loop reads CAINRDGANVLTF. The CDR3 DNA sequence: TGTGCCATAAACAGGGATGGGGCCAACGTCCTGACTTTC.

This clonotype was counted ten times or more. V and J are TRBV7-7 and TRBJ2-2, with TRBD2 identical over 8 bases. The CDR3 runs 20 residues. Germline V lookup: CDR1 SSHAT, CDR2 FNYEAQ (reference sequence). V lost 0 bases to trimming and J lost 1 base; unmatched junction nucleotides: 13. CDR3 DNA: TGTGCCAGCAGCTTAGCCGGGAGGGGTTATGGTAGCGAGAACACCGGGGAGCTGTTTTTT. Translation gives CASSLAGRGYGSENTGELFF.